This TCR beta chain was found in a study of OX40 agonist ivuxolimab in advanced cancers. Study in general: An agonistic anti-OX40 (CD134) antibody, ivuxolimab, was used to treat the patients.

Profiling relied on immunoSEQ multiplex PCR, and the TCRdb table lists in-frame clones only, not all of them. The table shows tens of thousands of clones, with 90% to 95% occurring only once. Germline loops: CDR1 MNHNY, CDR2 SVGAGI (reference sequence). Trimming pared 9 bases from V and 9 bases from J, leaving 12 bases between. This CDR3 region has 12 residues. The chain joins TRBV6-6 to TRBJ1-6; no firm D call. The specimen was CD4+ or CD8+ T cells sorted from blood, collected in a trial of the OX40 agonist ivuxolimab. The sequence was collected from an adult with an advanced solid tumor such as melanoma, head and neck, liver or kidney cancer. For the CDR3, the DNA is TGTGCCAGTGGATGGGGTGGTTCACCCCTCCACTTT. Amino acid sequence: CASGWGGSPLHF.